This TCR beta chain came from a study of blood T cell repertoires in COVID-19. Study overall: In each case, the material was cDNA or gDNA derived from T cells, B-cell-depleted T cells, or PBMCs.

This clone appeared once. V lost 0 bases to trimming and J lost 4 bases; unmatched junction nucleotides: 1. The length of the CDR3 is 15 residues. CDR1 is MNHEY, CDR2 SVGEGT, per germline. Sequencing was performed with immunoSEQ multiplex PCR; in TCRdb, only in-frame clones are kept and a portion is missing. This table holds a few hundred thousand clones, roughly 90% found once. Sequenced: peripheral blood. The chain uses TRBV6-2 or TRBV6-3 and TRBJ2-1; 9 bases are a match to TRBD2. This clonotype was obtained from a man aged 18 to 29 with active or convalescent COVID-19. CDR3 in DNA: TGTGCCAGCAGTTACTCGGGACTAGCTTACAATGAGCAGTTCTTC. Translating gives CASSYSGLAYNEQFF.